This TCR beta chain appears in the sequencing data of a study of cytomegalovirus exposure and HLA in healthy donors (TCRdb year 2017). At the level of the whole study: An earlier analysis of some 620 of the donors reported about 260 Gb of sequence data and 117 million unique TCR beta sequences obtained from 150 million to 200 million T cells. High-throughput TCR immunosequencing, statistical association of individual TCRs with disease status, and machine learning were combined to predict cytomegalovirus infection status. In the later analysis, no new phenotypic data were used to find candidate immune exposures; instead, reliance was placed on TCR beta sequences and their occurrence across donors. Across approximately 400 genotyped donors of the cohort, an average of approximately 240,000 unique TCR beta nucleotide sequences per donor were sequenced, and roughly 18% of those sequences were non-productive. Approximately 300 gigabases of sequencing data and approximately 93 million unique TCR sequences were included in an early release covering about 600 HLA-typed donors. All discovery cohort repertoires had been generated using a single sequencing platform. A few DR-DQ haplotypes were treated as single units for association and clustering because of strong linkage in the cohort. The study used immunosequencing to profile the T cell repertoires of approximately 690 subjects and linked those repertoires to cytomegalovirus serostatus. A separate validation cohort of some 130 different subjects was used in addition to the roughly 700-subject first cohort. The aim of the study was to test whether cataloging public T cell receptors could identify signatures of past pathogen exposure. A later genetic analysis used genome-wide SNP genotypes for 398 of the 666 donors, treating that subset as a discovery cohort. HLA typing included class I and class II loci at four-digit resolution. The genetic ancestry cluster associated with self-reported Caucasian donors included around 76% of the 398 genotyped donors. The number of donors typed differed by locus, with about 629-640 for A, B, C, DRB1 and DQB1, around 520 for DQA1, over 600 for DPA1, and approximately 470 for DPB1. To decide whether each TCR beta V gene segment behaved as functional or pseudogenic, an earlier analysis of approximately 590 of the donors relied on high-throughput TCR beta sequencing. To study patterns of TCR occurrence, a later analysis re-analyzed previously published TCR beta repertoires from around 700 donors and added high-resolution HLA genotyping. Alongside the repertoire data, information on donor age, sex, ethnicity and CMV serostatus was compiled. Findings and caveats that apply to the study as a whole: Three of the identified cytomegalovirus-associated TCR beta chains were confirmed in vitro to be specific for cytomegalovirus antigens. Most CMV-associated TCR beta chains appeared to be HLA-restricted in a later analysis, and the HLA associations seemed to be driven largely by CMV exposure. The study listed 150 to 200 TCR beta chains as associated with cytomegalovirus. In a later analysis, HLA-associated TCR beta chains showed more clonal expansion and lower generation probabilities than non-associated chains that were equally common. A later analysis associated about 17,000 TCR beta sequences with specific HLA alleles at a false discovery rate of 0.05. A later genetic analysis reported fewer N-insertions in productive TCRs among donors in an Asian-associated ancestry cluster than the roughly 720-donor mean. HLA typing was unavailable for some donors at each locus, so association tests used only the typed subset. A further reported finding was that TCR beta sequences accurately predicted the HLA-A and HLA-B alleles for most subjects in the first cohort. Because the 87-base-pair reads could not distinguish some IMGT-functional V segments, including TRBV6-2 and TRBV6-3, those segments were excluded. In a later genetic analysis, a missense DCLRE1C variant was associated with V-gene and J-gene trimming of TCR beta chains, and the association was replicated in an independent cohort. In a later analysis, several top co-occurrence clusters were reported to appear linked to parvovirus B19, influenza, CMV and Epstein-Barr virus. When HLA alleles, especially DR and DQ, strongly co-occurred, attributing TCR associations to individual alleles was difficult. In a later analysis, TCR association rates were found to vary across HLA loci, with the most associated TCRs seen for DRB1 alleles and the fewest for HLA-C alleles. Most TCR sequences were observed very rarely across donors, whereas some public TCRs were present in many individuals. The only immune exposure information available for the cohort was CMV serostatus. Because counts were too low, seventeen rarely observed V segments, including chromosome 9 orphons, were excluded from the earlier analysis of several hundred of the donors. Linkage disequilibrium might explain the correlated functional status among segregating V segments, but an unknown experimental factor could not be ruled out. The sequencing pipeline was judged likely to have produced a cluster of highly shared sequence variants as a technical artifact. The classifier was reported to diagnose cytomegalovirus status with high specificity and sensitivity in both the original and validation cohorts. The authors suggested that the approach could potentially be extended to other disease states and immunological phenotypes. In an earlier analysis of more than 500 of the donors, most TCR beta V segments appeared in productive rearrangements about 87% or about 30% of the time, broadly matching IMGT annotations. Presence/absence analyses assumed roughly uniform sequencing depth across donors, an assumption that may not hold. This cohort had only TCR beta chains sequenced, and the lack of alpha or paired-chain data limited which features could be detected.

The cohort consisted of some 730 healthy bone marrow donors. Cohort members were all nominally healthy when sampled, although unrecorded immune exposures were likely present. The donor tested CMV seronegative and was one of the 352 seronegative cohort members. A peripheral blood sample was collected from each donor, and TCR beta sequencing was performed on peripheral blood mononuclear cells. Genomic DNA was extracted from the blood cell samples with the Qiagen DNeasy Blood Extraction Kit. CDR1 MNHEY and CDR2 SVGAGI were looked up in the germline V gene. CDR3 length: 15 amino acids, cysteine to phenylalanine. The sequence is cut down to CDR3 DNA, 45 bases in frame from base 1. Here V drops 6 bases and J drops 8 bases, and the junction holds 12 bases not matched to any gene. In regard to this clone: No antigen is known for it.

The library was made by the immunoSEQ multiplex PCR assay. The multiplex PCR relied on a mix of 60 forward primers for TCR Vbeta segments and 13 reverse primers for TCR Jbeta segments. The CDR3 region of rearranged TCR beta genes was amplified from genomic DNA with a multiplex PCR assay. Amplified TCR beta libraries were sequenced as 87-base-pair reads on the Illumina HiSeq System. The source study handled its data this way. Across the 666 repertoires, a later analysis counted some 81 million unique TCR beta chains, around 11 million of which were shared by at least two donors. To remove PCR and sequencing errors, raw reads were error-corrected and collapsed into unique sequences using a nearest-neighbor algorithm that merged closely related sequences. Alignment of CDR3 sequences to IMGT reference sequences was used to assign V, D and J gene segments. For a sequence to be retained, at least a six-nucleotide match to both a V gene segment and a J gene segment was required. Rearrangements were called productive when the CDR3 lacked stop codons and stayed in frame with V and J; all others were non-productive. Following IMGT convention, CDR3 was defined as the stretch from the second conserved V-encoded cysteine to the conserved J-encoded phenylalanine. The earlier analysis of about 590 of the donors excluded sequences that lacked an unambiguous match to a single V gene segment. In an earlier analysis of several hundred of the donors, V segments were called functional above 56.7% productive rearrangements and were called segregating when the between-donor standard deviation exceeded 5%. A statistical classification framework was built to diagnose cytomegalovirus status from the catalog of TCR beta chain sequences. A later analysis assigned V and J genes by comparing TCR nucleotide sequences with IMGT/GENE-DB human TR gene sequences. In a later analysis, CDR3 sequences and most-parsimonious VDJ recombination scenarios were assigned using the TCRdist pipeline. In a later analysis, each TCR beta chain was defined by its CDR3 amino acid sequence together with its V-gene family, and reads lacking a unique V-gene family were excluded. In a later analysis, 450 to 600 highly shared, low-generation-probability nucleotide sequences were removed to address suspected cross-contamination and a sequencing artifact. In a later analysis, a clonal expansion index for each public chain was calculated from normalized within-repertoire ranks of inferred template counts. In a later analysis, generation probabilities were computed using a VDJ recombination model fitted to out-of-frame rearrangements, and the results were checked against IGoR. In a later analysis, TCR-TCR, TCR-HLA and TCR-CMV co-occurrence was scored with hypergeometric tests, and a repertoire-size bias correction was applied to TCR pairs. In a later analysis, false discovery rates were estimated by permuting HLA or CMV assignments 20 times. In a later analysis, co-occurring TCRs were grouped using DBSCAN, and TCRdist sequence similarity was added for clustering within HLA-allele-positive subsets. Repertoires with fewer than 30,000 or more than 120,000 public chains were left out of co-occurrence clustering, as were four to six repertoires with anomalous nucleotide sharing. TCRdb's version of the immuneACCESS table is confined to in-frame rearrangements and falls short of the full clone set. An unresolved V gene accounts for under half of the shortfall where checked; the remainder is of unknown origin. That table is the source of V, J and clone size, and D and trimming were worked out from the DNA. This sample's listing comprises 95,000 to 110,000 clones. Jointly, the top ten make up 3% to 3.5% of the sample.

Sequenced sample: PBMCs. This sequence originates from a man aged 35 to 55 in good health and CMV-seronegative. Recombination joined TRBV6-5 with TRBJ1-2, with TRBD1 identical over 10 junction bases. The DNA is TGTGCCAGCAGCCGACAAACCGGGACAGGGGTGGGCTACACCTTC. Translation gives CASSRQTGTGVGYTF.